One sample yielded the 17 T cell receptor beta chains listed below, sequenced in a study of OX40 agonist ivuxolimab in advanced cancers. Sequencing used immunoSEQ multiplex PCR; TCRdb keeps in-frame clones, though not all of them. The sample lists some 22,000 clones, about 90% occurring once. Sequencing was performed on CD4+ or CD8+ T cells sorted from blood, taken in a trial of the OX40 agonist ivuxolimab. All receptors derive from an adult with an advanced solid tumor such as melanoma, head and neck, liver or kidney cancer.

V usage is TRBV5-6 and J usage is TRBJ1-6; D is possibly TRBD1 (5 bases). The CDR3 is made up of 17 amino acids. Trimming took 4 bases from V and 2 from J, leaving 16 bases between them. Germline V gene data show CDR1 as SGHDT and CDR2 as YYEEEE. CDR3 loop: CASSPNPGVPYNSPLHF. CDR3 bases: TGTGCCAGCAGCCCGAACCCGGGGGTTCCCTATAATTCACCCCTCCACTTT.

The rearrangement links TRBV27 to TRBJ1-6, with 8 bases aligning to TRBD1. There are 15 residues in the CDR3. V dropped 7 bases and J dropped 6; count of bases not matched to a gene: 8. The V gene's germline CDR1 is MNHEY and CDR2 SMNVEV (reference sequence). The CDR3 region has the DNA TGTGCCAGCATGTTGGACAGGGCCGGTAATTCACCCCTCCACTTT. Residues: CASMLDRAGNSPLHF.

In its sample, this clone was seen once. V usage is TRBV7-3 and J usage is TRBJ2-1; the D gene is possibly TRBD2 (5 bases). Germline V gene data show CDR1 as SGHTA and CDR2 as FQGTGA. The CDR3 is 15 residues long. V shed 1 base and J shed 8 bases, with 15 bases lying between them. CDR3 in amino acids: CASSLSPGHSDEQFF. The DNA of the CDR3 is TGTGCCAGCAGCTTAAGCCCGGGCCATAGCGATGAGCAGTTCTTC.

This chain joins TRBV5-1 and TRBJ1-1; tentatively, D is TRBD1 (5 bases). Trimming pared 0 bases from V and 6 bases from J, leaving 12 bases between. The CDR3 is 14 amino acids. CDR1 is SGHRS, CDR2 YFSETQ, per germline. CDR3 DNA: TGCGCCAGCAGCTTGGTGGGGGATAGTCCTGAAGCTTTCTTT. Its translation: CASSLVGDSPEAFF.

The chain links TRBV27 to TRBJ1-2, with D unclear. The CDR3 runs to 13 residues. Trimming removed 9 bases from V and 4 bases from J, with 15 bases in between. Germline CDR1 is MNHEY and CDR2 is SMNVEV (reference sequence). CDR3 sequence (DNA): TGTGCCAGGACTTACGGACGGGTCTATGGCTACACCTTC. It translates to CARTYGRVYGYTF.

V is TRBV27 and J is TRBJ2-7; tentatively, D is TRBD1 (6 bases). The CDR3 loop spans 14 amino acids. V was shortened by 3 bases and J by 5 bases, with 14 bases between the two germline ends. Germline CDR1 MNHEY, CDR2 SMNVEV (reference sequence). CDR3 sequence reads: CASSLTGSGNEQYF. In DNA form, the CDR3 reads TGTGCCAGCAGTTTGACAGGTTCAGGGAACGAGCAGTACTTC.

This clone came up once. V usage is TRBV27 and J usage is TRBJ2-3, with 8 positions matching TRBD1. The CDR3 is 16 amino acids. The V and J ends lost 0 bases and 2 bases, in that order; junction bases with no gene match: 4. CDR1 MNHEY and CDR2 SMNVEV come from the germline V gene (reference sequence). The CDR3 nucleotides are TGTGCCAGCAGTTTATCGGGACAGGTGGTCACAGATACGCAGTATTTT. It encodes CASSLSGQVVTDTQYF.

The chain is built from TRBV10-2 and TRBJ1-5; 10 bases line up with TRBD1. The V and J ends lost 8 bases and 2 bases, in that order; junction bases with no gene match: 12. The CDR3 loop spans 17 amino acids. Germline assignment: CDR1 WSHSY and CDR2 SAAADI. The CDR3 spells CASETGGLTKGNQPQHF. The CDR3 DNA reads TGCGCCAGCGAGACAGGGGGCCTCACTAAGGGCAATCAGCCCCAGCATTTT.

DNA for the CDR3: TGTGCCAGCAGTATTACTATACTACAGGGGGGTGAGAACACCGGGGAGCTGTTTTTT. This codes for CASSITILQGGENTGELFF. This chain connects TRBV6-4 to TRBJ2-2; TRBD1 aligns across 8 bases. Germline-derived CDR1 and CDR2 are MRHNA and SNTAGT. Trimming at V came to 5 bases and at J to 1 base, leaving 15 bases not matched to a gene. This CDR3 contains 19 residues.

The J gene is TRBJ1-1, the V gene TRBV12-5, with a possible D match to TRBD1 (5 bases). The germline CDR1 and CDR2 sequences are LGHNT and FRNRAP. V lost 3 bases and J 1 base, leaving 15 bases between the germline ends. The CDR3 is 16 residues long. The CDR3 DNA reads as TGTGCTAGTGGTTTTGATGGGGGTTCGAGGAACACTGAAGCTTTCTTT. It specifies CASGFDGGSRNTEAFF.

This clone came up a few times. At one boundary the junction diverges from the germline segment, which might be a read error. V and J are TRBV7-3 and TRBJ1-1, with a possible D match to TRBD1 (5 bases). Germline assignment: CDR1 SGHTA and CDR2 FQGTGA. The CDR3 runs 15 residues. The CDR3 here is CASSQEWQGYTEAFF. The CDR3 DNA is TGCGCCAGCAGCCAAGAGTGGCAGGGCTACACTGAAGCTTTCTTT.

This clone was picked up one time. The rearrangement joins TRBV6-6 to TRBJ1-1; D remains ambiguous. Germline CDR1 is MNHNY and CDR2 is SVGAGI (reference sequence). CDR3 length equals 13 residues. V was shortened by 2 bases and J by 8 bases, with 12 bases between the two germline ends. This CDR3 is CASSYPAGPEAFF. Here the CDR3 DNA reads TGTGCCAGCAGTTACCCGGCCGGGCCAGAAGCTTTCTTT.

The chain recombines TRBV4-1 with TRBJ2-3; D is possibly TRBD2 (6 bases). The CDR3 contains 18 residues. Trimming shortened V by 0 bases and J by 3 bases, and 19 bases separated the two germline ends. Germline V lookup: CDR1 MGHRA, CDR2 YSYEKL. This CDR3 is CASSQDPFSGGTTDTQYF. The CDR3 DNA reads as TGCGCCAGCAGCCAAGATCCATTTAGCGGCGGAACTACAGATACGCAGTATTTT.

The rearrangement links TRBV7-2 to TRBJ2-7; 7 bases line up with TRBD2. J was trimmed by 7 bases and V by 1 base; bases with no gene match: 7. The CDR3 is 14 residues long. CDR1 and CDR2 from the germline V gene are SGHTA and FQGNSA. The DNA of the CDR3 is TGTGCCAGCAGCTTAGGCGCGCGGGGGAATGAGCAGTACTTC. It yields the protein CASSLGARGNEQYF. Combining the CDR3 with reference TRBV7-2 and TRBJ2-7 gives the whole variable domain GAGVSQSPSNKVTEKGKDVELRCDPISGHTALYWYRQSLGQGLEFLIYFQGNSAPDKSGLPSDRFSAERTGGSVSTLTIQRTQQEDSAVYLCASSLGARGNEQYFGPGTRLTVT.

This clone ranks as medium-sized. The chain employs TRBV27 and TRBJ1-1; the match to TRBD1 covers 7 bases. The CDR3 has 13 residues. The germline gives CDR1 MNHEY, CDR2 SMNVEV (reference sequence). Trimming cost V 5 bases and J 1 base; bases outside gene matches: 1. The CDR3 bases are TGTGCCAGCAGTGACAGGGAGAACACTGAAGCTTTCTTT. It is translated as CASSDRENTEAFF.

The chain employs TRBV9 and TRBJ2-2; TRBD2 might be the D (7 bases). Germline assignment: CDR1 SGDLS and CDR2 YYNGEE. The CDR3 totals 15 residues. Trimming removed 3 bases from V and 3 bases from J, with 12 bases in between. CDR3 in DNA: TGTGCCAGCAGCGAGGGGGGGCAGTACACCGGGGAGCTGTTTTTT. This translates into CASSEGGQYTGELFF.

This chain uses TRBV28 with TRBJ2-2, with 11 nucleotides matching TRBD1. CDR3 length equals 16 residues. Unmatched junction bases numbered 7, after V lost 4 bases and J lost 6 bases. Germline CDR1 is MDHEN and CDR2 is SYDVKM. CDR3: CASSSRDRGIAGELFF. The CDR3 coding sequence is TGTGCCAGCAGTTCGCGGGACAGGGGGATTGCCGGGGAGCTGTTTTTT.